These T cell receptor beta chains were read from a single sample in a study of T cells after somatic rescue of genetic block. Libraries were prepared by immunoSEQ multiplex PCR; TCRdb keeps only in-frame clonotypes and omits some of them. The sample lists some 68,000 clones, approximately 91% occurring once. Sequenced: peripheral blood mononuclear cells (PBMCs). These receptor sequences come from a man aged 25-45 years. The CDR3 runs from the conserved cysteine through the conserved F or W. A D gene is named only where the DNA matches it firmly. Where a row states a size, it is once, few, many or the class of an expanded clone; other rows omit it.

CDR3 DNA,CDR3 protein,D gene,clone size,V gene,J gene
TGTGCCAGCAGCCCCGAGACAGGCATGAACACTGAAGCTTTCTTT,CASSPETGMNTEAFF,-,-,TRBV5-6,TRBJ1-1
TGTGCCAGCAGCCCTACCTCCGGACAAGGCGCGGAGCTGTTTTTT,CASSPTSGQGAELFF,-,-,TRBV7-6,TRBJ2-2
TGTGCCAGCAGCCCCCGGGACAGGGGCTACGAGCAGTACTTC,CASSPRDRGYEQYF,TRBD1,-,TRBV27,TRBJ2-7
TGTGCCAGCTCACCACCTTCCTACGAGCAGTACTTC,CASSPPSYEQYF,-,-,TRBV18,TRBJ2-7
TGTGCCAGCAGTGGGAGCCTCGGTCTAGCCAAAAACATTCAGTACTTC,CASSGSLGLAKNIQYF,-,medium-sized,TRBV6-1,TRBJ2-4
TGTGCCAGCAGCTTAGAGGATCGTGGCACTGAAGCTTTCTTT,CASSLEDRGTEAFF,-,-,TRBV7-6,TRBJ1-1
TGCGCCAGCAGCTTGGGGACTAGCGGGGACTACGAGCAGTACTTC,CASSLGTSGDYEQYF,TRBD2,once,TRBV5-1,TRBJ2-7
TGTGCCAGCTCACCAAGTGATGAGGGATACGAGCAGTACTTC,CASSPSDEGYEQYF,-,-,TRBV18,TRBJ2-7
TGCAGCGCCGACACAGGGGTGGACGAGCAGTACTTC,CSADTGVDEQYF,TRBD1,-,TRBV29-1,TRBJ2-7
TGTGCCAGCAGGGGATCAGGGATCTTAAACTATGGCTACACCTTC,CASRGSGILNYGYTF,-,-,TRBV10-3,TRBJ1-2
TGTGCCAGCAGCTTTTTTGGGCCATCCTACGAGCAGTACTTC,CASSFFGPSYEQYF,-,-,TRBV13,TRBJ2-7
TGTGCCAGCTCACCCCCGGGGTATAATTCACCCCTCCACTTT,CASSPPGYNSPLHF,-,-,TRBV18,TRBJ1-6
TGTGCCAGCATCTGGGGAAGCTCCTACAATGAGCAGTTCTTC,CASIWGSSYNEQFF,-,-,TRBV6-1,TRBJ2-1
TGTGCCAGCAGTTGGACCGTCCCTAGCACAGATACGCAGTATTTT,CASSWTVPSTDTQYF,-,-,TRBV2,TRBJ2-3
TGTGCCACCAGCAGAGATACCTCTCCCCTAGGGGTCTCTGGAAACACCATATATTTT,CATSRDTSPLGVSGNTIYF,-,-,TRBV15,TRBJ1-3
TGTGCCAGCAGTTACGGACTAGCTTACGAGCAGTACTTC,CASSYGLAYEQYF,TRBD2,-,TRBV6-5,TRBJ2-7
TGCGCCAGCAGCCCAGGGACTAGCGGCACCGGGGAGCTGTTTTTT,CASSPGTSGTGELFF,TRBD2,-,TRBV5-1,TRBJ2-2
TGTGCCAGCAGCTTCGGACTAGCGAGATACACCGGGGAGCTGTTTTTT,CASSFGLARYTGELFF,TRBD2,-,TRBV7-6,TRBJ2-2
TGCGCCAGCAGCTTGGATGCTGGGGGCGAGACCCAGTACTTC,CASSLDAGGETQYF,-,few,TRBV5-1,TRBJ2-5
TGCGCCAGCAGCTTCCGAGAATCGGGACAGGGCTTCTCCTACGAGCAGTACTTC,CASSFRESGQGFSYEQYF,TRBD1,-,TRBV5-1,TRBJ2-7
TGTGCCAGCATCGGGACAGGGCGGCCCTATGGCTACACCTTC,CASIGTGRPYGYTF,TRBD1,-,TRBV6-1,TRBJ1-2
TGTGCCAGCAGCTTAGCGCCTGGCGGGAGGCACTCCGGGGAGCTGTTTTTT,CASSLAPGGRHSGELFF,TRBD2,-,TRBV7-7,TRBJ2-2
TGTGCCAGCAGACTCACAGGAAATCAGCCCCAGCATTTT,CASRLTGNQPQHF,-,-,TRBV6-1,TRBJ1-5
TGTGCCAGCCAATTCCAGGGTATCGGTGGCTACACCTTC,CASQFQGIGGYTF,-,-,TRBV28,TRBJ1-2
TGTGCCTCCACTACAGGGATGGCTGAAGCTTTCTTT,CASTTGMAEAFF,-,-,TRBV6-1,TRBJ1-1
TGTGCCAGCAGTTACTCGGTAGCCGGGTCCTACGAGCAGTACTTC,CASSYSVAGSYEQYF,-,-,TRBV6-5,TRBJ2-7
TGTGCCAGTAGTATAGTAGGGCAGGGGGCGAACACCGGGGAGCTGTTTTTT,CASSIVGQGANTGELFF,TRBD1,-,TRBV19,TRBJ2-2
TGTGCCAGCAGCTTAGGAGGGACCTCTGGAAACACCATATATTTT,CASSLGGTSGNTIYF,-,-,TRBV13,TRBJ1-3
TGTGCCAGCAAAAGGGCAGGTGATTTCAACGAGCAGTACTTC,CASKRAGDFNEQYF,-,-,TRBV27,TRBJ2-7